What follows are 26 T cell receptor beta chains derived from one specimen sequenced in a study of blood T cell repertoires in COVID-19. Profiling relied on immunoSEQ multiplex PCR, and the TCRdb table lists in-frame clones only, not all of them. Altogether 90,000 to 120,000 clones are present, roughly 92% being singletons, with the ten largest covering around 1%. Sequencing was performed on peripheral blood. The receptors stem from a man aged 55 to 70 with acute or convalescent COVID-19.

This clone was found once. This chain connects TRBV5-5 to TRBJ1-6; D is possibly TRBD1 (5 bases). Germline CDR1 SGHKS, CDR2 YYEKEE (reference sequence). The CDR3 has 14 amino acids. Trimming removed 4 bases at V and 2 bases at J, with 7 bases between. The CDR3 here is CASSPDTYNSPLHF. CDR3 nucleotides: TGTGCCAGCAGCCCGGACACCTATAATTCACCCCTCCACTTT.

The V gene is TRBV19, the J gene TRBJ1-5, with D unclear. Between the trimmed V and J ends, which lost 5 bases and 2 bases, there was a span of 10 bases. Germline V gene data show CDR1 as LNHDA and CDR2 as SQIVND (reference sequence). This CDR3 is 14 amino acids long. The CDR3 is CASSPFEGNQPQHF. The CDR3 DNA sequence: TGTGCCAGTAGTCCTTTCGAGGGCAATCAGCCCCAGCATTTT.

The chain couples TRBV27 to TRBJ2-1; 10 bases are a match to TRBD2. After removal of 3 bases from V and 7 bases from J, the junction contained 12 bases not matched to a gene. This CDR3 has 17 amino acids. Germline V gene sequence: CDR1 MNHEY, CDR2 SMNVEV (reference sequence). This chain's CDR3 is CASSFLGLAGDGNEQFF. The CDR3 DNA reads TGTGCCAGCAGTTTTTTGGGGCTAGCGGGAGATGGTAATGAGCAGTTCTTC.

This CDR3 is CASSVGGAGGRPEQYV. Here the CDR3 DNA reads TGTGCCAGCAGCGTAGGCGGGGCGGGAGGGCGACCGGAGCAGTACGTC. V usage is TRBV9 and J usage is TRBJ2-7; 9 nucleotides match TRBD2. V lost 0 bases and J lost 7; bases outside the gene matches: 11. The CDR3 runs 16 residues. From germline, CDR1 is SGDLS and CDR2 YYNGEE.

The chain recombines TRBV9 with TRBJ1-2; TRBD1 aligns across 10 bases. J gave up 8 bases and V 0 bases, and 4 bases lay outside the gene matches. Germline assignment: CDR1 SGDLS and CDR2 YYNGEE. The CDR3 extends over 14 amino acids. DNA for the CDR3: TGTGCCAGCAGCGTAGGACAGGGGGCTGGAGGCTACACCTTC. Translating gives CASSVGQGAGGYTF.

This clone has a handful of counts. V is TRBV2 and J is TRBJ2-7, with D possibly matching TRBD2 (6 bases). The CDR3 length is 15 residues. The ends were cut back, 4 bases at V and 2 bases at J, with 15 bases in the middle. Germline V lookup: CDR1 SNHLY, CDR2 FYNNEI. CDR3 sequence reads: CASSGHGGSAYEQYF. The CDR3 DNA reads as TGTGCCAGCAGTGGTCACGGAGGGTCTGCCTACGAGCAGTACTTC.

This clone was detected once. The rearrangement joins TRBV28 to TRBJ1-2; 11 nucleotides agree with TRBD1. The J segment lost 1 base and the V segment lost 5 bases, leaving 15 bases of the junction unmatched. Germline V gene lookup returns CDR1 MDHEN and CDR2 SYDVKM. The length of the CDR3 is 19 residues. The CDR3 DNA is TGTGCCAGCAGTCCCCCAGTGGTTGGGACAGGGGGTCTTAACTATGGCTACACCTTC. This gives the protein CASSPPVVGTGGLNYGYTF.

The chain's CDR3 is CASSLSGSQETQYF. The CDR3 coding sequence is TGTGCCAGCAGTTTATCAGGGTCCCAAGAGACCCAGTACTTC. J is TRBJ2-5 and V is TRBV28; weak D call: TRBD1 (5 bases). The length of the CDR3 is 14 residues. The V gene lost 1 base and the J gene lost 1 base, with 7 bases spanning the gap. From germline, CDR1 is MDHEN and CDR2 SYDVKM.

CDR3: CATSRDLLAGVEGYTF. The CDR3 bases are TGTGCCACCAGCAGAGATCTTTTGGCAGGGGTGGAAGGCTACACCTTC. The gene calls are TRBV15 and TRBJ1-2; tentative D call: TRBD1 (6 bases). This CDR3 region has 16 residues. Germline V CDR1 and CDR2: LNHNV, YYDKDF (reference sequence). V lost 0 bases, J lost 8 bases, and 19 bases lay in between.

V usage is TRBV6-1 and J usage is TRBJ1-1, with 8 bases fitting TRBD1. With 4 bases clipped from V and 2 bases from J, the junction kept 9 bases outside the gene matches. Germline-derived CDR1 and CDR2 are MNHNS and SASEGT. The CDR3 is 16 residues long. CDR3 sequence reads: CASSVTGESINTEAFF. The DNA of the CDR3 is TGTGCCAGCAGTGTGACAGGGGAGAGTATTAACACTGAAGCTTTCTTT.

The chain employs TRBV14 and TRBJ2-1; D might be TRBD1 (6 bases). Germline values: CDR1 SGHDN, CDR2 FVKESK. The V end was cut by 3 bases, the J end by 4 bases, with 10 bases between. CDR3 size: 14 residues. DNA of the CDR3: TGTGCCAGCAGCCACTGGGACAAATACAATGAGCAGTTCTTC. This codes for CASSHWDKYNEQFF.

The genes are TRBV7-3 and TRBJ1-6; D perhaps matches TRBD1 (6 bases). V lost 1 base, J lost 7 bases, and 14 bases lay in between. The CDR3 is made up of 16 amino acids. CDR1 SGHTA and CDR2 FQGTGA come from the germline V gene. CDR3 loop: CASSLKGRGSNSPLHF. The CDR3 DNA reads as TGTGCCAGCAGCTTAAAGGGCAGGGGTAGCAATTCACCCCTCCACTTT.

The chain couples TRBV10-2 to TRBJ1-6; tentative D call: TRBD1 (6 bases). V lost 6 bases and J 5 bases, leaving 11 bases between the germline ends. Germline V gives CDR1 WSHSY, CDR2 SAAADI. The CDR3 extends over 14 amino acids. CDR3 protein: CASSGTPNNSPLHF. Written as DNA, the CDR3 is TGCGCCAGCAGCGGGACACCAAATAATTCACCCCTCCACTTT.

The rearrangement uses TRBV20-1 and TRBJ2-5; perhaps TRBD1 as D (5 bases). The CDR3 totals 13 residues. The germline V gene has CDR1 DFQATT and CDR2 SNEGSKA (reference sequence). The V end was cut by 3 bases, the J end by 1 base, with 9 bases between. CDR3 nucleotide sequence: TGCAGTGCTAGTACAGGAATCCAAGAGACCCAGTACTTC. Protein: CSASTGIQETQYF.

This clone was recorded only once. CDR3 residues: CALSFEGNQPQHF. The CDR3, as DNA: TGTGCCCTCAGTTTCGAAGGCAATCAGCCCCAGCATTTT. The rearrangement joins TRBV30 to TRBJ1-5; D is unclear. V shed 8 bases and J shed 2 bases, with 13 bases lying between them. The CDR3 spans 13 residues. The germline V gene encodes CDR1 GTSNPN and CDR2 SVGIG (reference sequence).

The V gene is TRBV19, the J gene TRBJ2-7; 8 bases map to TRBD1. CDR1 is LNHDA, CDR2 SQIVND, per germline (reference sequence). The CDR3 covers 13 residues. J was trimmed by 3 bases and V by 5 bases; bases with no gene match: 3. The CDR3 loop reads CASSGQGGYEQYF. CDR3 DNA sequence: TGTGCCAGTAGTGGACAGGGTGGCTACGAGCAGTACTTC.

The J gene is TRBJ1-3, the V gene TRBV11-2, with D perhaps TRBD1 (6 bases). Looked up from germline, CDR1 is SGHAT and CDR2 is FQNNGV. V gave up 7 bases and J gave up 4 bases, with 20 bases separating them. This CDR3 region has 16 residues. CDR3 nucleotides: TGTGCCAGCACCACATCCCGGGGGGCCAGGGGAAACACCATATATTTT. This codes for CASTTSRGARGNTIYF.

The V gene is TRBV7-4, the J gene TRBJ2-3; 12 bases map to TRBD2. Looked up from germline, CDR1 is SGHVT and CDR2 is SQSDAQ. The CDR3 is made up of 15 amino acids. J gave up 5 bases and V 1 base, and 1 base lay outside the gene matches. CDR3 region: CASSLGLAGVDTQYF. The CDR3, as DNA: TGTGCCAGCAGCTTAGGACTAGCGGGAGTAGATACGCAGTATTTT. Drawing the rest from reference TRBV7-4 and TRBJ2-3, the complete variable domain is GAGVSQSPRYKVAKRGRDVALRCDSISGHVTLYWYRQTLGQGSEVLTYSQSDAQRDKSGRPSGRFSAERPERSVSTLKIQRTEQGDSAVYLCASSLGLAGVDTQYFGPGTRLTVL.

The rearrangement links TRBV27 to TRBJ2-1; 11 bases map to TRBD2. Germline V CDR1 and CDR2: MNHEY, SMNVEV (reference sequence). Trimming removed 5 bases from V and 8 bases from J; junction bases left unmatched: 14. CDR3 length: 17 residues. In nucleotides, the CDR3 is TGTGCCAGCAGTATATATAGCGGGAGGGCCGACGATGATGAGCAGTTCTTC. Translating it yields CASSIYSGRADDDEQFF.

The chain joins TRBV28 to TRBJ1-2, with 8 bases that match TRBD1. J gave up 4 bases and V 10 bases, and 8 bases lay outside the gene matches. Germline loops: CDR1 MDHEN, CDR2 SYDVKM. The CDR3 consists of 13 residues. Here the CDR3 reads CANSSTGAYGYTF. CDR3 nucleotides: TGTGCCAACTCATCGACAGGGGCCTATGGCTACACCTTC.

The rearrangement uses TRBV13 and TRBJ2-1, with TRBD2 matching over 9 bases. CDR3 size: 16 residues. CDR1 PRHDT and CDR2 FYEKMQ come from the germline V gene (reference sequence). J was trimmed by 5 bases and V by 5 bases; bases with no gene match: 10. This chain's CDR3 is CASSLEREADDNEQFF. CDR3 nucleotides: TGTGCCAGCAGCCTCGAGCGGGAGGCCGACGACAATGAGCAGTTCTTC.

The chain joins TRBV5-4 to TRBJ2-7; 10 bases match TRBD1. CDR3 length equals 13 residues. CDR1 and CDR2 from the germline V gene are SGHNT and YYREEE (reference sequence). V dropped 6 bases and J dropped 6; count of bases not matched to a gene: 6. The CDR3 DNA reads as TGTGCCAGCACGGGACAGGGGTTAAGCGAGCAGTACTTC. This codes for CASTGQGLSEQYF.

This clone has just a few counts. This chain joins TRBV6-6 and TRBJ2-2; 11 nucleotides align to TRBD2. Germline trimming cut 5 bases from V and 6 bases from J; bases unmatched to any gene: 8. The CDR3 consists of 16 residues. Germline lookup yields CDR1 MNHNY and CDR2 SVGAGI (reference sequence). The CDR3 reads CASSTTSGSGAGELFF. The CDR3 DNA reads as TGTGCCAGCAGTACTACTAGCGGGAGTGGAGCCGGGGAGCTGTTTTTT.

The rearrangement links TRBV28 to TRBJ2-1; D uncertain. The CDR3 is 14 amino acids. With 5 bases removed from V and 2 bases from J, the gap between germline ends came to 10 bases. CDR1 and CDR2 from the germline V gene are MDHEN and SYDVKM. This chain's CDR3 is CASSPSRPYNEQFF. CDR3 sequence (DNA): TGTGCCAGCAGTCCCTCGAGGCCCTACAATGAGCAGTTCTTC.

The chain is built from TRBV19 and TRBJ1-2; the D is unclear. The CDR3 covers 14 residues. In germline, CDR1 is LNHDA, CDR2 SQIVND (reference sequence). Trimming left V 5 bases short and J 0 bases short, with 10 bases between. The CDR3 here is CASSSYKANYGYTF. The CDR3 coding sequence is TGTGCCAGTAGTTCATACAAAGCTAACTATGGCTACACCTTC.

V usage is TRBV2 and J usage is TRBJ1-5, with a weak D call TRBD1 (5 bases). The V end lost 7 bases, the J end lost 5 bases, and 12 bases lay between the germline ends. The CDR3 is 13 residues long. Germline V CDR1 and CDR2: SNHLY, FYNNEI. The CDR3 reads CASKGFVDQPQHF. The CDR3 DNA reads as TGTGCCAGCAAGGGGTTCGTCGATCAGCCCCAGCATTTT.